This T cell receptor (beta chain) was found in a study of T cells after yellow fever vaccination. V was clipped by 7 bases and J by 2 bases, with 15 bases between them. Germline CDR1 and CDR2: MNHNS and SASEGT. CDR3 length: 14 amino acids. TCRdb reprocessed the 5' RACE reads via MiXCR and lists one record per CDR3 protein. The sample lists some 300,000 distinct CDR3 sequences; around a tenth were seen once. Study outcomes and limitations: Repertoires obtained by FACS sorting could include abundant clonotypes that entered as contaminants from the bulk population. Some clonotypes were seen in both the CD4 and the CD8 compartments. These made up a small share and likely arose from convergent recombination. After the booster, over 95% of CD4 and approximately 90% of CD8 primary-response clones were re-detected.

This clonotype appeared a few times. Its target is not known. The TCR comes from a man younger than 35 who received the YFV17D yellow fever vaccine. This material consisted of CD4+ T cells sorted from PBMCs, taken 45 days after the yellow fever booster vaccination. The genes are TRBV6-1 and TRBJ2-7; possibly TRBD1 or TRBD2 for D (6 bases each). The CDR3 loop reads CASMGGTATYEQYF. CDR3 DNA: TGTGCCAGCATGGGGGGCACAGCTACCTACGAGCAGTACTTC.